The 32 T cell receptor beta chains below all came from one sample that was sequenced in a study of T-cell reconstitution after alpha-beta-depleted transplantation in children. The TCRbeta library was prepared with unique molecular identifiers. From the PCR reads, TCRdb called clonotypes with MiXCR, one entry per CDR3 protein. The sample holds more than 550,000 distinct CDR3 sequences; under 12% are singletons and the top ten take about 4.2%. The sequences come from PBMCs from the stem cell graft donor, collected from the stem cell graft. The source is a human donor who donated a stem cell graft to a child with acute myeloid leukemia.

This clonotype has more than one count but fewer than ten. V is TRBV20-1 and J is TRBJ2-1, with TRBD2 matching 12 bases. This CDR3 region has 20 residues. V lost 1 base, J lost 0 bases, and 13 bases stayed unmatched. Germline CDR1 reads DFQATT; CDR2 reads SNEGSKA (reference sequence). This chain's CDR3 is CSARVAGGASGRASYNEQFF. CDR3 bases: TGCAGTGCTAGAGTAGCGGGGGGGGCTAGCGGGAGGGCCTCCTACAATGAGCAGTTCTTC.

This clonotype occurred many times. One end of the junction fails to match germline, which may point to a read error. The J gene is TRBJ2-1, the V gene TRBV7-7, with 10 bases fitting TRBD2. Germline CDR1 and CDR2: SSHAT and FNYEAQ (reference sequence). CDR3 length equals 14 residues. CDR3 loop: CASSSGLAPNEQFF. The CDR3 DNA follows: TGTGCTAGCAGCTCGGGACTAGCGCCCAATGAGCAGTTCTTC.

This clonotype has a handful of counts. V and J are TRBV3-1 and TRBJ1-2; D is uncertain. The V end was cut by 4 bases, the J end by 2 bases, with 14 bases between. CDR3 length: 15 residues. The V gene's germline CDR1 is LGHDT and CDR2 YNNKEL (reference sequence). CDR3 in DNA: TGTGCCAGCAGCCCCGTCCCAGAACTGAACTATGGCTACACCTTC. Residues: CASSPVPELNYGYTF.

At least ten counts were recorded for this clonotype. The chain couples TRBV30 to TRBJ2-3; possibly TRBD2 for D (5 bases). This CDR3 region has 16 residues. CDR1 is GTSNPN and CDR2 is SVGIG in the germline V gene (reference sequence). V gave up 4 bases and J gave up 5 bases, with 22 bases separating them. The CDR3 reads CAWIRSNPEVKDTQYF. CDR3 nucleotide sequence: TGTGCCTGGATCCGTAGCAATCCGGAGGTTAAAGATACGCAGTATTTT.

Only a few counts were recorded for this clonotype. The chain is built from TRBV4-3 and TRBJ2-7; 7 nucleotides line up with TRBD1. This CDR3 is built from 14 residues. Germline V CDR1 and CDR2: LGHNA, YSLEER. The V gene end was trimmed by 4 bases and the J gene end by 2 bases; junction bases not matched to a gene: 5. The CDR3 DNA follows: TGCGCCAGCAGCCTCCGGGACAGAACCTACGAGCAGTACTTC. It specifies CASSLRDRTYEQYF.

This clonotype was found a few times. The rearrangement uses TRBV5-5 and TRBJ2-7; a weak D match, TRBD2 (5 bases). The CDR3 runs 16 residues. The V and J ends lost 0 bases and 3 bases respectively, with 16 bases between them. The germline V gene has CDR1 SGHKS and CDR2 YYEKEE (reference sequence). The chain's CDR3 is CASSLEGSWGVYEQYF. CDR3 coding DNA: TGTGCCAGCAGCTTGGAAGGTAGCTGGGGAGTCTACGAGCAGTACTTC.

The chain has TRBV20-1 and TRBJ2-2, with 9 bases lining up with TRBD2. Germline loops: CDR1 DFQATT, CDR2 SNEGSKA (reference sequence). V trimming: 1 base; J trimming: 3 bases; junction bases outside the gene matches: 6. This CDR3 has 16 amino acids. The CDR3 is CSARVASGKDTGELFF. The CDR3 DNA is TGCAGTGCTAGAGTGGCTAGCGGGAAGGACACCGGGGAGCTGTTTTTT.

This clonotype was found a few times. The genes are TRBV11-1 and TRBJ2-1; 8 positions match TRBD2. V lost 5 bases, J lost 4 bases, and 16 bases stayed unmatched. CDR1 is SGHAT and CDR2 is FQDESV in the germline V gene (reference sequence). The CDR3 runs 18 residues. CDR3 protein: CASSPLWAGLGDYNEQFF. The CDR3 DNA is TGTGCCAGCAGCCCCCTTTGGGCGGGACTAGGGGATTACAATGAGCAGTTCTTC.

This clonotype was observed at least ten times. The chain links TRBV4-3 to TRBJ2-3; D may be TRBD2 (6 bases). This CDR3 has 14 residues. The V end was cut by 3 bases, the J end by 0 bases, with 7 bases between. Germline V gene data show CDR1 as LGHNA and CDR2 as YSLEER. The CDR3 reads CASSHAGSTDTQYF. The CDR3 DNA reads TGCGCCAGCAGCCACGCGGGGAGCACAGATACGCAGTATTTT.

This clonotype was seen many times. CDR3 bases: TGCAGCGTTGAGGGCTCTGGGGCCAACGTCCTGACTTTC. Translated: CSVEGSGANVLTF. The rearrangement joins TRBV29-1 to TRBJ2-6; no definite D call. Trimming left V 3 bases short and J 0 bases short, with 3 bases between. CDR1 and CDR2 (germline): SQVTM, ANQGSEA. The CDR3 consists of 13 residues.

This clonotype turned up a few times. CDR3 in DNA: TGTGCCAGCGGACTTGAGGCCCAAGAGACCCAGTACTTC. This codes for CASGLEAQETQYF. The chain uses TRBV4-2 and TRBJ2-5; D perhaps matches TRBD2 (5 bases). This CDR3 spans 13 amino acids. Trimming cost V 8 bases and J 1 base, with 11 bases left between them. Germline CDR1 is LGHNA and CDR2 is YNFKEQ.

There are many counts of this clonotype. V usage is TRBV10-2 and J usage is TRBJ2-5; no reliable D call. The V end lost 4 bases, the J end lost 3 bases, and 12 bases lay between the germline ends. The CDR3 consists of 14 residues. Germline CDR1 WSHSY, CDR2 SAAADI. This CDR3 is CASSVVGKKETQYF. In DNA, the CDR3 is TGCGCCAGCAGTGTGGTAGGGAAGAAAGAGACCCAGTACTTC.

The CDR3 sequence: CASSLVAGSRTDTQYF. The CDR3 DNA follows: TGTGCCAGCAGTTTAGTAGCGGGAAGCCGCACAGATACGCAGTATTTT. J is TRBJ2-3 and V is TRBV12-3 or TRBV12-4; 8 bases match TRBD2. The CDR3 spans 16 residues. V shed 1 base and J 1 base; nucleotides not matched to a gene: 4.

This clonotype was detected a few times. The chain combines TRBV18 with TRBJ2-2; 7 nucleotides line up with TRBD1. The length of the CDR3 is 14 residues. Germline-derived CDR1 and CDR2 are KGHSH and LQKENI. J gave up 3 bases and V 3 bases, and 1 base lay outside the gene matches. CDR3 nucleotide sequence: TGTGCCAGCTCACCCACAGGGGACACCGGGGAGCTGTTTTTT. It encodes CASSPTGDTGELFF.

About this clonotype: It may be a read error: a sequence one base away is much more abundant. The chain has TRBV4-2 and TRBJ2-1; D unresolved. Germline CDR1 LGHNA, CDR2 YNFKEQ. The CDR3 extends over 12 amino acids. In DNA, the CDR3 is TGTGCCAGGAGCCAAGATATCGATGAGCAGTTCTTC. Encoded protein: CARSQDIDEQFF.

The chain combines TRBV29-1 with TRBJ1-1, with D perhaps matching TRBD1 (6 bases). The germline V and J ends were trimmed by 4 bases and 11 bases, with 23 bases remaining between them. The CDR3 contains 14 residues. Germline lookup yields CDR1 SQVTM and CDR2 ANQGSEA. CDR3 nucleotides: TGCAGCGTTGTTCAACTGACAGGTACCAACCCGGCTTTCTTT. Translation: CSVVQLTGTNPAFF.

The V call is TRBV20-1, the J call TRBJ2-1; the match to TRBD2 covers 7 bases. In germline, CDR1 is DFQATT, CDR2 SNEGSKA (reference sequence). This CDR3 is built from 16 residues. V shed 3 bases and J 5 bases; nucleotides not matched to a gene: 13. Written as DNA, the CDR3 is TGCAGTGCTAGGGGGGGGGAAACGGGATGGGACAATGAGCAGTTCTTC. Encoded protein: CSARGGETGWDNEQFF.

As to this clonotype: This clone may be a read error of a much larger clone one base away. The J gene is TRBJ1-1, the V gene TRBV29-1; no reliable D call. Trimming pared 4 bases from V and 7 bases from J, leaving 25 bases between. Germline CDR1 is SQVTM and CDR2 is ANQGSEA. CDR3 size: 16 residues. CDR3 DNA sequence: TGCAGCGTTGCGGTTTCGGGGTCCCTACAACACTTTGAAGCTTTCTTT. It is translated as CSVAVSGSLQHFEAFF.

This clonotype was found a few times. V is TRBV28 and J is TRBJ2-7; 11 positions agree with TRBD2. Germline V lookup: CDR1 MDHEN, CDR2 SYDVKM. This CDR3 is built from 14 residues. J gave up 2 bases and V 4 bases, and 1 base lay outside the gene matches. The chain's CDR3 is CASSSSGRTYEQYF. The CDR3 nucleotides read TGTGCCAGCAGTTCTAGCGGGAGGACCTACGAGCAGTACTTC.

The chain couples TRBV29-1 to TRBJ1-5; 10 bases line up with TRBD1. The CDR3 loop spans 13 amino acids. Germline assignment: CDR1 SQVTM and CDR2 ANQGSEA. Germline trimming cut 6 bases from V and 5 bases from J; bases unmatched to any gene: 4. CDR3 region: CSVLGQGDQPQHF. The CDR3, as DNA: TGCAGCGTCCTTGGACAGGGGGATCAGCCCCAGCATTTT.

This chain uses TRBV20-1 with TRBJ2-1; 7 bases are shared with TRBD1. Germline loops: CDR1 DFQATT, CDR2 SNEGSKA (reference sequence). V dropped 5 bases and J dropped 10; count of bases not matched to a gene: 11. This CDR3 comprises 13 residues. The CDR3 reads CSAPHETGWEQFF. CDR3 sequence (DNA): TGCAGTGCTCCTCATGAGACAGGGTGGGAGCAGTTCTTC.

The CDR3 bases are TGCGCCAGCAGCCAAGGCCGCCACTTCGCCTACGAGCAGTACTTC. Translating gives CASSQGRHFAYEQYF. V gene TRBV4-3 combines with J gene TRBJ2-7; no definite D call. Germline-derived CDR1 and CDR2 are LGHNA and YSLEER. The length of the CDR3 is 15 residues. Trimming cost V 1 base and J 2 bases, with 12 bases left between them.

This clonotype has more than one count but fewer than ten. The chain couples TRBV12-3 or TRBV12-4 to TRBJ1-5; tentatively, D is TRBD1 (6 bases). The V end lost 3 bases, the J end lost 1 base, and 16 bases lay between the germline ends. This CDR3 contains 17 residues. CDR3 loop: CASSFGIRGSSNQPQHF. CDR3 DNA: TGTGCCAGCAGTTTCGGAATCAGGGGTTCGAGCAATCAGCCCCAGCATTTT.

The CDR3 reads CASSQGPVPGYEQYF. CDR3 DNA: TGTGCCAGCAGCCAAGGCCCAGTCCCTGGCTACGAGCAGTACTTC. This chain links TRBV14 with TRBJ2-7; D gene uncertain. The CDR3 has 15 amino acids. The germline V gene has CDR1 SGHDN and CDR2 FVKESK. Trimming removed 1 base from V and 3 bases from J, with 13 bases in between.

The J gene is TRBJ2-2, the V gene TRBV30; D gene uncertain. The CDR3 length is 13 residues. V was pared by 0 bases and J by 4 bases, with 6 bases between. CDR1 is GTSNPN, CDR2 SVGIG, per germline (reference sequence). CDR3 nucleotide sequence: TGTGCCTGGAGTGTGCAGACCACCGGGGAGCTGTTTTTT. Residues: CAWSVQTTGELFF.

The V and J genes are TRBV27 and TRBJ2-3; 11 nucleotides match TRBD2. The V and J ends lost 8 bases and 9 bases, in that order; junction bases with no gene match: 10. The CDR3 is made up of 14 amino acids. In germline, CDR1 is MNHEY, CDR2 SMNVEV (reference sequence). The CDR3 bases are TGTGCCAGCGGATCTAGCGGGAGGTTATACACGCAGTATTTT. Protein: CASGSSGRLYTQYF.

In its sample, this clonotype was seen a few times. This chain links TRBV7-9 with TRBJ2-2; D is perhaps TRBD1 (5 bases). There are 12 residues in the CDR3. Per the germline V gene, CDR1 is SEHNR and CDR2 is FQNEAQ (reference sequence). V was trimmed by 5 bases and J by 5 bases, leaving 6 bases between them. The CDR3 protein is CASSRTTGELFF. The CDR3 DNA reads TGTGCCAGCAGCCGGACAACCGGGGAGCTGTTTTTT.

This clonotype was counted only a few times. The chain couples TRBV12-3 or TRBV12-4 to TRBJ2-5; 9 nucleotides agree with TRBD1. CDR3 size: 16 residues. The J segment lost 5 bases and the V segment lost 5 bases, leaving 12 bases of the junction unmatched. The CDR3 protein is CASSPGTGSGRETQYF. CDR3 nucleotide sequence: TGTGCCAGCAGTCCCGGGACAGGGAGCGGGCGGGAGACCCAGTACTTC.

The chain joins TRBV9 to TRBJ2-7; 9 bases map to TRBD2. Trimming cost V 3 bases and J 0 bases; bases outside gene matches: 19. The CDR3 totals 20 residues. CDR1 and CDR2 (germline): SGDLS, YYNGEE. The CDR3 region has the DNA TGTGCCAGCAGCGCCCCCCCCCTGGGCGCGGGAGGGCCTACCTCCTACGAGCAGTACTTC. Translation: CASSAPPLGAGGPTSYEQYF.

This clonotype was picked up a small number of times. Here the CDR3 reads CASTLPQAGEAFF. CDR3 in DNA: TGTGCCAGCACCCTACCACAGGCAGGTGAAGCTTTCTTT. The V and J genes are TRBV6-2 or TRBV6-3 and TRBJ1-1, with D possibly being TRBD1 (5 bases). With 7 bases removed from V and 7 bases from J, the gap between germline ends came to 16 bases. The CDR3 covers 13 residues. CDR1 is MNHEY and CDR2 is SVGEGT in the germline V gene.

This clonotype was observed many times. The chain combines TRBV4-3 with TRBJ2-7; TRBD2 aligns across 7 bases. CDR1 is LGHNA, CDR2 YSLEER, per germline. The CDR3 totals 14 residues. The ends lost 1 base at V and 3 bases at J; junction bases unmatched: 3. CDR3 loop: CASSQVGLGYEQYF. The DNA of the CDR3 is TGCGCCAGCAGCCAAGTAGGACTAGGCTACGAGCAGTACTTC.

This clonotype was seen a few times. The chain is built from TRBV7-9 and TRBJ2-3; no clear D. Trimming stripped 6 bases from V and 4 bases from J, with 8 bases between. The CDR3 covers 12 residues. Germline V CDR1 and CDR2: SEHNR, FQNEAQ (reference sequence). The CDR3 nucleotides read TGTGCCAGCAGTCCGGTGGCAGATACGCAGTATTTT. Translation: CASSPVADTQYF.